This TCR beta chain was profiled in a study of CD8+ T cells in alopecia areata. Study background: Affected scalp percentage gauged treated patients' severity. Study observations and caveats: Clonality was higher in lesional than normal scalp, especially in alopecia totalis/universalis.

The V gene's germline CDR1 is MGHRA and CDR2 YSYEKL. The CDR3 is 15 amino acids. Losses at the gene ends were 2 bases for V and 4 bases for J; bases not matched to a gene: 6. As for treatment: oral pan-JAK inhibitor, 5-10 mg twice daily. Extracted RNA was reverse transcribed, and the resulting cDNA served as sequencing template. Assay: immunoSEQ multiplex PCR; the TCRdb copy retains only in-frame clones and omits some. The sample includes 42,000 or so clones, 80% to 95% of them seen just once. Turning to this clone: Its antigen is still unknown.

The material sequenced was CD8+ T cells sorted from blood, taken at week 24, from a patient treated with tofacitinib. This chain joins TRBV4-1 and TRBJ2-7, with TRBD2 identical over 9 bases. This TCR was recovered from a human donor with alopecia areata. This chain's CDR3 is CASSQTGTSRYEQYF. CDR3 nucleotide sequence: TGCGCCAGCAGCCAAACCGGGACTAGCAGATACGAGCAGTACTTC.